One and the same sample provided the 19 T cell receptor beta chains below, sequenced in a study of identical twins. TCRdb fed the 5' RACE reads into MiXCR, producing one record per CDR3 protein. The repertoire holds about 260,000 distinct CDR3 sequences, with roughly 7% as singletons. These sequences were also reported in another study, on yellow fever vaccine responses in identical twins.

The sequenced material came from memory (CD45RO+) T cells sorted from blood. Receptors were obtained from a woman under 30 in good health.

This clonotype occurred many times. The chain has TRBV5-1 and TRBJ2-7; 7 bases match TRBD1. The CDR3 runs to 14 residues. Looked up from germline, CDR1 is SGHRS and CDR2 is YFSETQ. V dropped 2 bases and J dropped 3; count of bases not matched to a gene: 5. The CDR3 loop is CASSLGTVNYEQYF. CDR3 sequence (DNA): TGCGCCAGCAGCTTAGGGACAGTTAACTACGAGCAGTACTTC.

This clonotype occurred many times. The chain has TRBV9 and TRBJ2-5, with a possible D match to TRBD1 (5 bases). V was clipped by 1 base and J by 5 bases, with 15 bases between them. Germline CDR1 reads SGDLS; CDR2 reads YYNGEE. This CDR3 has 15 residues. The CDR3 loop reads CASSVSPRDGETQYF. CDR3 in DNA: TGTGCCAGCAGCGTATCGCCCAGGGATGGGGAGACCCAGTACTTC.

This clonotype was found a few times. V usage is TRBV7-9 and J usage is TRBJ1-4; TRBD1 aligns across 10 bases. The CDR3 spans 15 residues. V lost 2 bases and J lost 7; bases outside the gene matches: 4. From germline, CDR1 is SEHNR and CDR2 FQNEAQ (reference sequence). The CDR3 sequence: CASSLTGTGVEKLFF. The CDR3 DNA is TGTGCCAGCAGCTTAACCGGGACAGGGGTTGAAAAACTGTTTTTT.

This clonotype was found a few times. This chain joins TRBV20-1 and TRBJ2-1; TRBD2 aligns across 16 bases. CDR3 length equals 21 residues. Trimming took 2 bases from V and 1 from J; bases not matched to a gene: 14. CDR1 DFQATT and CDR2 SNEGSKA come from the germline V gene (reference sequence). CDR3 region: CSARSPAGTSGRAGSYNEQFF. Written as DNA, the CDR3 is TGCAGTGCTAGATCCCCCGCGGGGACTAGCGGGAGGGCCGGTTCCTACAATGAGCAGTTCTTC.

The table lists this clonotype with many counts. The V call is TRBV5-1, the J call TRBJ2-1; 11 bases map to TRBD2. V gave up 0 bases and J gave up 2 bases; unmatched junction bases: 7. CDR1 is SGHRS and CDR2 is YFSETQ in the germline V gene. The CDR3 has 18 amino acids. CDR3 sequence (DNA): TGCGCCAGCAGCTTGGCTACTACTAGCGGGAGCCCCTACAATGAGCAGTTCTTC. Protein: CASSLATTSGSPYNEQFF.

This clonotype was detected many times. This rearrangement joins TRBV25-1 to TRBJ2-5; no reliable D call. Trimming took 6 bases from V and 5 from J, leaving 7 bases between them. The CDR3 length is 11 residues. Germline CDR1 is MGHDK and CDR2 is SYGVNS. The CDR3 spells CASRRMETQYF. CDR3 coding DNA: TGTGCCAGCAGAAGAATGGAGACCCAGTACTTC.

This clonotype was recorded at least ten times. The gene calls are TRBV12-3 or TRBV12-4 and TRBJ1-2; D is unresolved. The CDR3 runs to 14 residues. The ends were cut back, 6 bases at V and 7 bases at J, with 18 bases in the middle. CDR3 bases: TGTGCCAGCAGCCCGGGAAGGAGTTTAAGTGGCTACACCTTC. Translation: CASSPGRSLSGYTF.

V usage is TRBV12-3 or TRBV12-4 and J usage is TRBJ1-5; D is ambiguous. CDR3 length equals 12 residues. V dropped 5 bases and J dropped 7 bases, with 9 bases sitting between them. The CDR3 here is CASSGEAQPQHF. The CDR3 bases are TGTGCCAGCAGTGGGGAGGCACAGCCCCAGCATTTT.

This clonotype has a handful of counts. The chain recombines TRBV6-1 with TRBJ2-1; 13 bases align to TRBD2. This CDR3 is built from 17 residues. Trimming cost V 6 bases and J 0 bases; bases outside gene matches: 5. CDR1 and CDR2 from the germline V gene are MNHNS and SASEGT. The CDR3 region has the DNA TGTGCCAGCAGCTTCCGGACTAGCGGGGGCTCCTACAATGAGCAGTTCTTC. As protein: CASSFRTSGGSYNEQFF.

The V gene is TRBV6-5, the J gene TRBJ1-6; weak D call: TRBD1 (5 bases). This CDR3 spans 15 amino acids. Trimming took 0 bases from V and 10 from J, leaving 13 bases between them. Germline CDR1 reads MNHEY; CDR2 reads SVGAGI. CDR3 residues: CASSYSGQRHSPLHF. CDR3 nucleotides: TGTGCCAGCAGTTACTCGGGGCAGAGGCACTCACCCCTCCACTTT.

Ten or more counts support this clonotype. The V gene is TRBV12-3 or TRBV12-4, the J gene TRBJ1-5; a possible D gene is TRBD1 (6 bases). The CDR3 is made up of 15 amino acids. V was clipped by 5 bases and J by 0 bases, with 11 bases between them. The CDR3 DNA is TGTGCCAGCAGTGGGAACAGGGATAGCAATCAGCCCCAGCATTTT. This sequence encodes CASSGNRDSNQPQHF.

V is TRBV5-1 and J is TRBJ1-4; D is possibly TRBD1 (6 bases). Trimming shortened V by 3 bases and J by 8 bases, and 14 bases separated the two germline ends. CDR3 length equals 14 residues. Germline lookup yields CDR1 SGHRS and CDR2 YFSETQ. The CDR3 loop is CASSSTGPAEKLFF. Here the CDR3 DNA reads TGCGCCAGCAGCTCGACAGGTCCCGCGGAAAAACTGTTTTTT. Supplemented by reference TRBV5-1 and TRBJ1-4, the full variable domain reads KAGVTQTPRYLIKTRGQQVTLSCSPISGHRSVSWYQQTPGQGLQFLFEYFSETQRNKGNFPGRFSGRQFSNSRSEMNVSTLELGDSALYLCASSSTGPAEKLFFGSGTQLSVL.

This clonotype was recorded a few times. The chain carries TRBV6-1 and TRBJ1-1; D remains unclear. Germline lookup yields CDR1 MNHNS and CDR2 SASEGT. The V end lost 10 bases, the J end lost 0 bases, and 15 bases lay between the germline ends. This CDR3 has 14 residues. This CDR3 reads CATGRNVLNTEAFF. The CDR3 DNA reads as TGTGCCACCGGCCGGAACGTATTGAACACTGAAGCTTTCTTT.

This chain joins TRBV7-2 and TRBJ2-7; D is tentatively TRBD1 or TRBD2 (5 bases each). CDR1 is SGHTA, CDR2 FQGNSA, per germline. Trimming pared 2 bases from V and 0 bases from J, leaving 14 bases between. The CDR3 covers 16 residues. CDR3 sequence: CASSLSLRGPSYEQYV. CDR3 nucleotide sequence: TGTGCCAGCAGCTTAAGTCTGAGGGGCCCCTCCTACGAGCAGTACGTC.

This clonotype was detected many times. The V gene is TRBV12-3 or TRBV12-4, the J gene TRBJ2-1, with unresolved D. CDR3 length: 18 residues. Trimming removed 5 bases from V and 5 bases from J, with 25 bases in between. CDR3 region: CASSPNVRKPYTNNEQFF. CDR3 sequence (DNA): TGTGCCAGCAGTCCGAACGTCAGAAAGCCCTACACGAACAATGAGCAGTTCTTC.

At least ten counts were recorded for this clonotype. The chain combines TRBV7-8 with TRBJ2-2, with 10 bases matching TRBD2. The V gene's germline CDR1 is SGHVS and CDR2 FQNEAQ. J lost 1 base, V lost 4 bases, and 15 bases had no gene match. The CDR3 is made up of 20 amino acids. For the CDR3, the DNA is TGTGCCAGCAGCTCGAGCGGACTAGCGGTACAAGTAATGAACACCGGGGAGCTGTTTTTT. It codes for CASSSSGLAVQVMNTGELFF.

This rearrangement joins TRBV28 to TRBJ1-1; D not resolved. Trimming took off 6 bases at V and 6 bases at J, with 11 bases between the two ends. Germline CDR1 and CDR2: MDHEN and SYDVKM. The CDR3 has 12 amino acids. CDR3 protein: CASRKQLAEAFF. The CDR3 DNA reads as TGTGCCAGCAGGAAACAGCTCGCTGAAGCTTTCTTT. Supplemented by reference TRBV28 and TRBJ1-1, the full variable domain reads DVKVTQSSRYLVKRTGEKVFLECVQDMDHENMFWYRQDPGLGLRLIYFSYDVKMKEKGDIPEGYSVSREKKERFSLILESASTNQTSMYLCASRKQLAEAFFGQGTRLTVV.

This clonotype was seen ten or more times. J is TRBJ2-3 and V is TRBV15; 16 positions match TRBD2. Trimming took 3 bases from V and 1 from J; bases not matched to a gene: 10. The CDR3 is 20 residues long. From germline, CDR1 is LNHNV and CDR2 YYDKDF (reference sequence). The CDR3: CATSRDPGLAGGFRTDTQYF. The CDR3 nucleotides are TGTGCCACCAGCAGGGACCCGGGACTAGCGGGGGGGTTTCGCACAGATACGCAGTATTTT.

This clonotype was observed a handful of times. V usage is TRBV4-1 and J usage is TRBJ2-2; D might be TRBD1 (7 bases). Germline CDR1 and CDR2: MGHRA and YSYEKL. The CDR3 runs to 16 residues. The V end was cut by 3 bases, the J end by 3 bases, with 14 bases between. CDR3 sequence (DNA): TGCGCCAGCAGCCAGTTTAGCAGGGGGGACACCGGGGAGCTGTTTTTT. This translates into CASSQFSRGDTGELFF.